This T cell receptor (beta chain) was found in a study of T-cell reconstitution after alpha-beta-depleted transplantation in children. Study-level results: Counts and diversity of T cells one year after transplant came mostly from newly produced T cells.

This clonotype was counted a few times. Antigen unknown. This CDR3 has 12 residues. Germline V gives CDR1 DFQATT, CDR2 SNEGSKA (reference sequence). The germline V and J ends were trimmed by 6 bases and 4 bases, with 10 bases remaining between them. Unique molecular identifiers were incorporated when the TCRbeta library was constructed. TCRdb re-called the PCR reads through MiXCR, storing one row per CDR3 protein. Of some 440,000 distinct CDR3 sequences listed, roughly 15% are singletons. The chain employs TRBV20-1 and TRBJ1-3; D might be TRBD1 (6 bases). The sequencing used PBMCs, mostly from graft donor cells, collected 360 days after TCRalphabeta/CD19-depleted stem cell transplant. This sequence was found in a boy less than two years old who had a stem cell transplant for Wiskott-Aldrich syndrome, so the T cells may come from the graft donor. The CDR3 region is CSASGQGNTIYF. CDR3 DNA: TGCAGTGCCAGCGGACAGGGAAACACCATATATTTT.